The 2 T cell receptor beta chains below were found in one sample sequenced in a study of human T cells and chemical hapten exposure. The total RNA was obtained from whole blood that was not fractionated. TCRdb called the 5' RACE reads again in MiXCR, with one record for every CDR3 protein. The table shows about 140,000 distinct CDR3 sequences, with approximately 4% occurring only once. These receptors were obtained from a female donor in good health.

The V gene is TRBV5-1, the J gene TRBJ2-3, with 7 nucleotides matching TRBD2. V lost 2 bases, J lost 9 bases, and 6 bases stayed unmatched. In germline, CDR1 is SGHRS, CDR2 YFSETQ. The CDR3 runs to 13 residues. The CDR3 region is CASSLGRAGTQYF. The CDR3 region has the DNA TGCGCCAGCAGCTTAGGACGAGCGGGGACGCAGTATTTT. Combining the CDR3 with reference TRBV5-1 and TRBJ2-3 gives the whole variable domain KAGVTQTPRYLIKTRGQQVTLSCSPISGHRSVSWYQQTPGQGLQFLFEYFSETQRNKGNFPGRFSGRQFSNSRSEMNVSTLELGDSALYLCASSLGRAGTQYFGPGTRLTVL.

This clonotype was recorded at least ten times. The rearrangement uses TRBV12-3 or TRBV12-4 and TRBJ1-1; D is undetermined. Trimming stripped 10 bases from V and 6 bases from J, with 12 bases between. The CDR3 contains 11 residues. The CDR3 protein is CATSVVAEAFF. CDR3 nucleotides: TGTGCCACCTCAGTCGTCGCTGAAGCTTTCTTT.